The source of this TCR beta chain is a study of T cell changes during pregnancy in multiple sclerosis. The repertoire was sequenced with immunoSEQ multiplex PCR; TCRdb's copy has only in-frame clones and lacks some. The sample contains about 80,000 clones, 90% to 95% of which appear only once. This clone was observed a few times. The CDR3 consists of 19 residues. V shed 3 bases and J shed 4 bases, with 27 bases lying between them. Germline assignment: CDR1 ENHRY and CDR2 SYGVKD. The chain uses TRBV10-3 and TRBJ1-2; D may be TRBD1 (5 bases). The sequencing used CD4+ T cells from peripheral blood mononuclear cells, collected before pregnancy. This receptor was identified in a female donor with multiple sclerosis, enrolled in a pregnancy study. The CDR3 sequence is CAISDTRDSVAGSGYGYTF. The CDR3 region has the DNA TGTGCCATCAGTGATACGCGGGACTCGGTCGCTGGCTCTGGCTATGGCTACACCTTC.